This TCR beta chain was observed in a study of T cells in Graves' hyperthyroidism and ophthalmopathy (dated by TCRdb to between 2019 and 2020). Looking at the study overall: Peripheral blood was sampled at the time of initial diagnosis, prior to any treatment. In roughly six Graves' hyperthyroidism patients, the study also compared T-cell repertoires from thyroid tissue with T-cell repertoires from blood. Following sampling, methimazole starting at 30 mg daily was given to hyperthyroidism patients, and high-dose intravenous methylprednisolone was given to ophthalmopathy patients. Whether ophthalmopathy could be predicted prospectively was tested in an independent validation cohort made up of 18 to 20 hyperthyroidism patients plus 17 patients who later progressed to ophthalmopathy. The paper reports TCR Vbeta CDR3 sequencing of 135 peripheral blood samples: around 41 ophthalmopathy, approximately 74 hyperthyroidism and around 17 progressor patients. TCR V-J signatures able to tell the groups apart were searched for in a discovery cohort of some 97 patients, of whom more than 40 had Graves' ophthalmopathy and more than 55 had stable Graves' hyperthyroidism. The roughly 94 discovery patients were randomly divided into training and test sets at a 7:3 ratio.

The CDR3 has 15 amino acids, counting the end cysteine and phenylalanine. Only the CDR3 DNA stays, 45 bases, in frame from base 1. CDR1 and CDR2, looked up from the germline V gene (reference sequence), are DFQATT and SNEGSKA. V loses 1 base of germline sequence and J loses 2 bases, and the interval between the two ends is 14 bases. The full study reports these points: A 13 V-J signature model separated ophthalmopathy from stable hyperthyroidism, with 87.88% sensitivity and 81.08% specificity in cross-validation and 80%/75% in testing. No statistical method was used to set the sample size in advance, and investigators knew the group allocation. During validation, the model predicted progression to ophthalmopathy a median of roughly 7.1 months ahead of onset, with roughly 65% sensitivity and 72.22% specificity. Most expanded thyroid clonotypes (frequency above 0.001) were also detected in blood, a finding suggesting that blood repertoires may reflect thyroid immune responses.

This clonotype was counted many times. The antigen it recognizes is unknown. No base quality information exists; no much larger clone differs at one position. A patient counted as having stable Graves' hyperthyroidism if no progression to ophthalmopathy occurred over 18 months of follow-up. Hyperthyroidism patients were newly diagnosed, had a disease duration of under 2 months, and were aged 18 to 65 years. Any patient with an uncontrolled infection, another autoimmune disease, pregnancy or lactation was excluded. Clinical symptoms, serum thyroxine and TRAb, thyroid ultrasound, and orbital computed tomography formed the basis for the diagnoses. PBMCs were separated from over 9 ml of fresh peripheral blood using Ficoll-Paque density gradient centrifugation. Total RNA was extracted with Trizol reagent, and quality was checked on an Agilent 2100 Bioanalyzer. Amplification of TCR beta CDR3 regions was carried out from RNA transcripts. The TCR CDR3 was subjected to a first round of RT-PCR using the HTBI primer set and the Qiagen OneStep RT-PCR kit. The libraries were constructed in a second round of multiplex PCR and then size-selected and purified. Libraries were sequenced paired-end with 100 bp reads on an Illumina HiSeq2000. Concerning the study's data processing: SOAPnuke was used to process the raw data, throwing out any read that contained adapters or uncalled bases, had a mean Phred below 15, or lacked an exact constant-primer or identifier match. COPE v1.2.5 was used to merge the high-quality paired reads, and each unique nucleotide sequence was defined as a clonotype. MiTCR v1.1 was used to align clonotypes to the IMGT TRBV, TRBD and TRBJ reference segments. Only V-J combinations with frequency above 0.0001, covering 99% to 99.2% of repertoires, were analysed. The TCS score was defined as the ratio of F50 (clonal expansion) to E x V (chaos), calculated using BLOSUM62-based TCRdist between CDR3 peptides within each V-J. Welch's t-statistics and random forest reduced 450 to 600 V-J features to about 13, which were used in a naive Bayes classifier (R e1071). Using fastp trimming at Q25 and MiXCR clonotype assembly, TCRdb reanalyzed the public sequencing data and kept in-frame beta chains. One record per CDR3 amino acid sequence lists the most common genes and DNA. TCRdb, not the authors, supplied the V and J calls. The sample table holds 380,000 or so distinct CDR3 sequences, of which approximately 15% were seen once. The ten largest make up 20% to 25% of the sample.

Sample: blood. The receptor was isolated from a woman aged 25 to 39 with Graves' hyperthyroidism. Rearrangement joined TRBV20-1 to TRBJ1-1, with a weak D call of TRBD1 (6 bases match). CDR3 protein: CSARGQGTINTEAFF. The DNA sequence is as follows: TGCAGTGCTAGAGGCCAGGGGACAATTAACACTGAAGCTTTCTTT.